Below are 22 T cell receptor beta chains sequenced from a single sample in a study of cytomegalovirus exposure and HLA in healthy donors. The study ran its PCR with 60 Vbeta and 13 Jbeta primers. Assay: immunoSEQ multiplex PCR; the TCRdb copy retains only in-frame clones and omits some. There are 200,000 to 250,000 clones in the sample, with roughly 1.2% held by the top ten. Sequencing was carried out using PBMCs. These receptors were taken from a girl aged 2 to 9 in good health and CMV-seropositive.

This chain uses TRBV28 with TRBJ2-7; the match to TRBD1 covers 9 bases. CDR3 length equals 16 residues. With 5 bases clipped from V and 6 bases from J, the junction kept 14 bases outside the gene matches. Germline V gene sequence: CDR1 MDHEN, CDR2 SYDVKM. CDR3 nucleotide sequence: TGTGCCAGCAGTCCTGCTCCGGGACAGGGAACCTGCGAGCAGTACTTC. This codes for CASSPAPGQGTCEQYF.

The chain is built from TRBV6-5 and TRBJ1-1, with D tentatively TRBD1 (6 bases). Per germline, CDR1 MNHEY and CDR2 SVGAGI. The CDR3 loop spans 14 amino acids. Trimming removed 2 bases at V and 0 bases at J, with 7 bases between. CDR3 loop: CASSYGTMNTEAFF. DNA for the CDR3: TGTGCCAGCAGTTACGGGACAATGAACACTGAAGCTTTCTTT.

This chain links TRBV30 with TRBJ2-5, with no clear D. The V end was cut by 2 bases, the J end by 4 bases, with 2 bases between. The CDR3 length is 10 residues. Germline values: CDR1 GTSNPN, CDR2 SVGIG (reference sequence). The CDR3 is CAWSRETQYF. CDR3 nucleotide sequence: TGTGCCTGGAGTCGAGAGACCCAGTACTTC.

V is TRBV1 and J is TRBJ1-5; TRBD1, the table's D call, lacks a check against the DNA. TRBV1 is a pseudogene. The CDR3 has 17 residues. The CDR3 nucleotides read TGCACCAGCAGCCAAGAGGTATGGACAGATAGCAATCAGCCCCAGCATTTT. It codes for CTSSQEVWTDSNQPQHF.

The rearrangement joins TRBV28 to TRBJ1-2, with 10 positions matching TRBD1. Trimming removed 6 bases from V and 2 bases from J; junction bases left unmatched: 9. Per germline, CDR1 MDHEN and CDR2 SYDVKM. The CDR3 runs to 16 residues. CDR3 sequence reads: CASSTSGDRGNYGYTF. CDR3 sequence (DNA): TGTGCCAGCAGCACATCGGGGGACAGGGGAAACTATGGCTACACCTTC.

The rearrangement uses TRBV15 and TRBJ2-1, with D perhaps matching TRBD1 (5 bases). V was trimmed by 0 bases and J by 4 bases, leaving 16 bases between them. Germline CDR1 reads LNHNV; CDR2 reads YYDKDF (reference sequence). The CDR3 runs 17 residues. In nucleotides, the CDR3 is TGTGCCACCAGCAGAGATGGGGCAGGCAACTATTACAATGAGCAGTTCTTC. It codes for CATSRDGAGNYYNEQFF.

The J gene is TRBJ2-3, the V gene TRBV30, with D hard to call. The germline V gene has CDR1 GTSNPN and CDR2 SVGIG (reference sequence). Trimming shortened V by 2 bases and J by 2 bases, and 8 bases separated the two germline ends. This CDR3 contains 13 residues. CDR3: CAWSLLLTDTQYF. The CDR3 DNA sequence: TGTGCCTGGAGTCTCCTCCTCACAGATACGCAGTATTTT.

This chain connects TRBV9 to TRBJ2-7; D ambiguous. Germline CDR1 is SGDLS and CDR2 is YYNGEE. This CDR3 has 10 residues. With 7 bases removed from V and 9 bases from J, the gap between germline ends came to 11 bases. The CDR3 DNA is TGTGCCAGCGGCGCCTCAGGGCAGTACTTC. Its translation: CASGASGQYF.

The rearrangement joins TRBV7-9 to TRBJ1-5; D not certain. Germline values: CDR1 SEHNR, CDR2 FQNEAQ (reference sequence). The V end lost 1 base, the J end lost 6 bases, and 4 bases lay between the germline ends. The CDR3 is made up of 12 amino acids. The CDR3, as DNA: TGTGCCAGCAGCTTAGGAGGTCAGCCCCAGCATTTT. As protein: CASSLGGQPQHF.

The rearrangement links TRBV27 to TRBJ2-1; D is perhaps TRBD2 (6 bases). The germline V and J ends were trimmed by 6 bases and 6 bases, with 15 bases remaining between them. The CDR3 runs to 14 residues. Germline CDR1 reads MNHEY; CDR2 reads SMNVEV (reference sequence). Here the CDR3 DNA reads TGTGCCAGCAGCCCTTACGGGGGATTCAATGAGCAGTTCTTC. Its protein is CASSPYGGFNEQFF.

The chain couples TRBV6-1 to TRBJ2-1; TRBD1 is a possible D gene (8 bases). Trimming pared 3 bases from V and 9 bases from J, leaving 18 bases between. The CDR3 runs 15 residues. Germline V CDR1 and CDR2: MNHNS, SASEGT. The CDR3 reads CASSDGSGGGGEQFF. CDR3 sequence (DNA): TGTGCCAGCAGTGATGGGTCAGGGGGCGGGGGTGAGCAGTTCTTC.

The gene calls are TRBV28 and TRBJ2-5, with D perhaps TRBD2 (6 bases). The CDR3 is 15 residues long. Germline V gene sequence: CDR1 MDHEN, CDR2 SYDVKM. Trimming cost V 3 bases and J 2 bases, with 13 bases left between them. This CDR3 reads CASSFGGRLQETQYF. The CDR3 DNA follows: TGTGCCAGCAGTTTCGGGGGACGGCTACAAGAGACCCAGTACTTC.

V usage is TRBV28 and J usage is TRBJ2-1; 11 bases agree with TRBD2. Trimming at V came to 7 bases and at J to 2 bases, leaving 1 base not matched to a gene. The CDR3 totals 14 residues. Germline CDR1 is MDHEN and CDR2 is SYDVKM. The CDR3 sequence: CASMTSGTYNEQFF. CDR3 in DNA: TGTGCCAGCATGACTAGCGGGACCTACAATGAGCAGTTCTTC.

The V and J genes are TRBV7-6 and TRBJ1-1; 7 bases fit TRBD1. Germline V gene lookup returns CDR1 SGHVS and CDR2 FNYEAQ. The CDR3 spans 13 residues. After removal of 3 bases from V and 7 bases from J, the junction contained 5 bases not matched to a gene. The CDR3 loop is CASSLGTEDEAFF. CDR3 sequence (DNA): TGTGCCAGCAGCTTGGGGACAGAAGATGAAGCTTTCTTT.

The CDR3 spells CAWRDGGTYEQYF. Here the CDR3 DNA reads TGTGCCTGGAGGGACGGGGGGACCTACGAGCAGTACTTC. The chain links TRBV30 to TRBJ2-7; 7 bases align to TRBD2. CDR1 and CDR2 (germline): GTSNPN, SVGIG (reference sequence). The CDR3 loop spans 13 amino acids. J lost 2 bases, V lost 3 bases, and 4 bases had no gene match. Complete variable domain (other parts from reference TRBV30 and TRBJ2-7): SQTIHQWPATLVQPVGSPLSLECTVEGTSNPNLYWYRQAAGRGLQLLFYSVGIGQISSEVPQNLSASRPQDRQFILSSKKLLLSDSGFYLCAWRDGGTYEQYFGPGTRLTVT.

J is TRBJ1-2 and V is TRBV11-3; D unresolved. The germline V gene encodes CDR1 SGHNT and CDR2 YENEEA. The ends were cut back, 5 bases at V and 0 bases at J, with 10 bases in the middle. The CDR3 length is 14 residues. CDR3 residues: CASSPENANYGYTF. CDR3 DNA: TGTGCCAGCAGCCCAGAAAATGCTAACTATGGCTACACCTTC.

V usage is TRBV6-5 and J usage is TRBJ2-1, with TRBD2 matching over 10 bases. This CDR3 region has 15 residues. V was clipped by 7 bases and J by 4 bases; unmatched bases: 7. CDR1 is MNHEY and CDR2 is SVGAGI in the germline V gene. The CDR3: CASTSRTSGYNEQFF. CDR3 DNA sequence: TGTGCCAGCACCTCTAGGACTAGCGGTTACAATGAGCAGTTCTTC.

V is TRBV10-3 and J is TRBJ1-2; D is perhaps TRBD1 (5 bases). CDR3 size: 14 residues. Trimming cost V 6 bases and J 4 bases, with 15 bases left between them. Germline lookup yields CDR1 ENHRY and CDR2 SYGVKD. The CDR3 protein is CAIRAGGGGYGYTF. As DNA, the CDR3 is TGTGCCATCAGGGCCGGGGGGGGAGGCTATGGCTACACCTTC.

This chain links TRBV27 with TRBJ1-2; D perhaps matches TRBD1 (6 bases). V lost 8 bases to trimming and J lost 8 bases, with 18 bases between them. Germline CDR1 reads MNHEY; CDR2 reads SMNVEV (reference sequence). The CDR3 has 13 residues. The CDR3 here is CASPWTPGAGYTF. The CDR3 nucleotides read TGTGCCAGCCCCTGGACGCCAGGGGCGGGCTACACCTTC.

This rearrangement joins TRBV5-1 to TRBJ2-3, with TRBD2 matching 11 bases. Germline CDR1 and CDR2: SGHRS and YFSETQ. This CDR3 is 15 amino acids long. V shed 4 bases, J shed 4 bases, and the junction held 5 bases outside the gene matches. The CDR3 reads CASSVTSGSPDTQYF. CDR3 sequence (DNA): TGCGCCAGCAGCGTTACTAGCGGGAGTCCAGATACGCAGTATTTT.

With respect to this clone: Compared with germline, one end of the junction differs, possibly owing to a read error. This sample also contains other DNA sequences that code for the same CDR3. V and J are TRBV30 and TRBJ2-5; D is uncertain. Germline loops: CDR1 GTSNPN, CDR2 SVGIG (reference sequence). The CDR3 spans 12 residues. CDR3 DNA: TGCGCCTGGAGCCCCCGCCAAGAGACCCAGTACTTC. It yields the protein CAWSPRQETQYF. The full variable domain, with the rest looked up from reference TRBV30 and TRBJ2-5, is SQTIHQWPATLVQPVGSPLSLECTVEGTSNPNLYWYRQAAGRGLQLLFYSVGIGQISSEVPQNLSASRPQDRQFILSSKKLLLSDSGFYLCAWSPRQETQYFGPGTRLLVL.

The chain uses TRBV5-6 and TRBJ1-2; 10 bases map to TRBD1. Germline V lookup: CDR1 SGHDT, CDR2 YYEEEE. Trimming took 3 bases from V and 1 from J; bases not matched to a gene: 6. CDR3 length: 16 residues. This CDR3 reads CASSSDRGRSNYGYTF. As DNA, the CDR3 is TGTGCCAGCAGCTCCGACAGGGGGCGCAGTAACTATGGCTACACCTTC.